There are many counts of the clone carrying this T cell receptor (beta chain). Its antigen is undetermined. Germline trimming cut 3 bases from V and 6 bases from J; bases unmatched to any gene: 11. In germline, CDR1 is DFQATT, CDR2 SNEGSKA (reference sequence). The CDR3 covers 16 residues. Moderate-to-severe activity, CAS ≥3, NOSPECS ≥4 and duration under 3 months were recorded for donors with ophthalmopathy. What supplied the PBMCs was roughly 10 ml of fresh peripheral blood. RNA transcripts were the template, and TCR beta CDR3 regions were amplified from them. An opening RT-PCR round employed HTBI primers and preceded a second-round multiplex PCR. TCRdb used MiXCR to reprocess the multiplex PCR reads, holding one entry per CDR3 protein. In the table there are over 150,000 distinct CDR3 sequences, 30% to 45% of which are singletons. This record comes from a study of Graves' ophthalmopathy and Graves' hyperthyroidism. Study at large: Untreated patients at initial diagnosis provided peripheral blood.

Study observations and caveats: Appearing in blood as well were most expanded thyroid clonotypes above 0.001 frequency.

The sequence was obtained from a woman in her 40s with Graves' ophthalmopathy. Sequencing was performed on peripheral blood. The chain joins TRBV20-1 to TRBJ2-4; 10 bases align to TRBD2. The CDR3 nucleotides are TGCAGTGCTAGCCCCAGCGGGAGGGCCAAGGGAAACATTCAGTACTTC. Its protein is CSASPSGRAKGNIQYF.